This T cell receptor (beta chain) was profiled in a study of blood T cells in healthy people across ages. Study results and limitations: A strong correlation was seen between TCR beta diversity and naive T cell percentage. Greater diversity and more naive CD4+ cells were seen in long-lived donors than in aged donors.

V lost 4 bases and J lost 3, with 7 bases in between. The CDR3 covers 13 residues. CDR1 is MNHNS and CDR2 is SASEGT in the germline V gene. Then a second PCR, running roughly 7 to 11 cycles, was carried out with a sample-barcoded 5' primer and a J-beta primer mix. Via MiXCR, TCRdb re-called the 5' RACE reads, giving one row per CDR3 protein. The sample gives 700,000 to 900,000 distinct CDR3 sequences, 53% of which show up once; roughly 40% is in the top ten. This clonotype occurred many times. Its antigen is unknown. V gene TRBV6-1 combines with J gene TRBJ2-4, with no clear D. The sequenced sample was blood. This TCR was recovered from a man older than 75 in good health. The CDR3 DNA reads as TGTGCCAGCAGTGGGGTCGGCAAAAACATTCAGTACTTC. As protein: CASSGVGKNIQYF.